The table lists the clone carrying this T cell receptor (beta chain) with a few counts. Its antigen remains unidentified. This PCR relied on a set of 60 Vbeta primers and 13 Jbeta primers. Assay: immunoSEQ multiplex PCR; the TCRdb copy retains only in-frame clones and omits some. Seen here are over 150,000 clones, roughly 80% observed once, and the top ten hold about 9.6%. This sample was included in a study of cytomegalovirus exposure and HLA in healthy donors. Germline assignment: CDR1 SGHVS and CDR2 FNYEAQ. Trimming pared 0 bases from V and 8 bases from J, leaving 25 bases between. This CDR3 contains 18 residues. Study-level points and caveats: Reportedly, a later analysis found an Asian-associated ancestry cluster had fewer N-insertions than the roughly 700-donor mean.

The chain combines TRBV7-6 with TRBJ1-2; D is uncertain. This clonotype originated in a man between 18 and 29 years old in good health and CMV-seropositive. Sequenced: PBMCs. CDR3 in amino acids: CASSLALGRQPLPYGYTF. CDR3 bases: TGTGCCAGCAGCTTAGCGCTGGGCAGGCAACCCCTCCCCTACGGCTACACCTTC.